This TCR beta chain was recorded in a study of human T cells and chemical hapten exposure. Study findings and constraints: Because all patients had alopecia, their immune responses might differ from healthy ones.

Comment on this clonotype: Its specificity is unknown.

This CDR3 has 14 residues. Germline V lookup: CDR1 MNHNS, CDR2 SASEGT. Trimming pared 4 bases from V and 6 bases from J, leaving 16 bases between. Time point specified: pre-sensitization, week 0. The treatment here: therapeutic diphenylcyclopropenone sensitization with weekly scalp DPC. The library labeled individual cDNA molecules by adding unique molecular identifiers to them. Each CDR3 protein gets one entry after TCRdb re-called the RACE reads with MiXCR. Of 95,000 to 100,000 distinct CDR3 sequences in the sample, 10% to 14% were seen once. The sequencing used whole blood, collected in connection with sensitization to the hapten diphenylcyclopropenone (DPC). The chain couples TRBV6-1 to TRBJ2-7; D unresolved. The sequence derives from a woman in her sixties or seventies with alopecia areata. Some clones in this sample may be carry-over from other donors' samples. CDR3 amino acids: CASSGPTSRSEQYF. The CDR3 coding sequence is TGTGCCAGCAGTGGTCCAACCTCAAGAAGCGAGCAGTACTTC.